The clone carrying this T cell receptor beta chain was detected only a few times. The repertoire was sequenced with immunoSEQ multiplex PCR; TCRdb's copy has only in-frame clones and lacks some. The sample gives around 140,000 clones, roughly 75% of which show up once; 5% to 6.5% is in the top ten. The source of the sample is a study of blood T cell repertoires in COVID-19. The CDR3 totals 15 residues. The V gene's germline CDR1 is LNHDA and CDR2 SQIVND (reference sequence). Deletions cut 3 bases from V and 3 bases from J, with 12 bases between. The V and J genes are TRBV19 and TRBJ1-5, with a possible D match to TRBD1 (6 bases). The material sequenced was PBMCs or T cells enriched from blood (not recorded which). This TCR was sampled from a woman in her 50s who had recovered from COVID-19. The CDR3, as DNA: TGTGCCAGTAGTATCTTGCAGGGGCCCAATCAGCCCCAGCATTTT. This encodes CASSILQGPNQPQHF.